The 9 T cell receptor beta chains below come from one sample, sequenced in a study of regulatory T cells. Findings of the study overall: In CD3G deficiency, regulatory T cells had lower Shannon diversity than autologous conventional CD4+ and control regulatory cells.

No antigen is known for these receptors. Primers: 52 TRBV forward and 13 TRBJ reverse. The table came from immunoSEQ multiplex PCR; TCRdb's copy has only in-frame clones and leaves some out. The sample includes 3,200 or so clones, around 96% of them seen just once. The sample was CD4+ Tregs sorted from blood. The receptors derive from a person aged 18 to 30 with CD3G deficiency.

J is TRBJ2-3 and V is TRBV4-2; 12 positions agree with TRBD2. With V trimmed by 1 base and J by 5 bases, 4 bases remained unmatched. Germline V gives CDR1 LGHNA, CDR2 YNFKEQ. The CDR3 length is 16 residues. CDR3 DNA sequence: TGTGCCAGCAGCCAAGGACTAGCGGGAGCGGGAGATACGCAGTATTTT. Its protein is CASSQGLAGAGDTQYF.

DNA for the CDR3: TGTGCCAGCAGACGGGACAGGATTAAAGAGACCCAGTACTTC. Amino acid sequence: CASRRDRIKETQYF. The chain joins TRBV6-1 to TRBJ2-5, with TRBD1 identical over 8 bases. The CDR3 runs 14 residues. Germline CDR1 reads MNHNS; CDR2 reads SASEGT. With V trimmed by 6 bases and J by 3 bases, 6 bases remained unmatched.

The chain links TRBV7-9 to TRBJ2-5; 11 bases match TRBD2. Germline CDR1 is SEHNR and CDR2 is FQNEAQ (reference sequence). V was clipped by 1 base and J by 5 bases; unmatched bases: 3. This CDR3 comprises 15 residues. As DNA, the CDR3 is TGTGCCAGCAGCTTAGAACTAGCGGGAGTCGAGACCCAGTACTTC. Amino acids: CASSLELAGVETQYF. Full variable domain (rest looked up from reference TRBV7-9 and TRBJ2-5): DTGVSQNPRHKITKRGQNVTFRCDPISEHNRLYWYRQTLGQGPEFLTYFQNEAQLEKSRLLSDRFSAERPKGSFSTLEIQRTEQGDSAMYLCASSLELAGVETQYFGPGTRLLVL.

CDR3 sequence (DNA): TGCGCCAGCAGCTTTATTGGACAGGGTGAAAAACTGTTTTTT. Translation gives CASSFIGQGEKLFF. This chain joins TRBV5-1 and TRBJ1-4; 8 bases map to TRBD1. CDR1 is SGHRS, CDR2 YFSETQ, per germline. V was pared by 2 bases and J by 7 bases, with 4 bases of the junction left unmatched. The CDR3 sequence is 14 residues long. Supplemented by reference TRBV5-1 and TRBJ1-4, the full variable domain reads KAGVTQTPRYLIKTRGQQVTLSCSPISGHRSVSWYQQTPGQGLQFLFEYFSETQRNKGNFPGRFSGRQFSNSRSEMNVSTLELGDSALYLCASSFIGQGEKLFFGSGTQLSVL.

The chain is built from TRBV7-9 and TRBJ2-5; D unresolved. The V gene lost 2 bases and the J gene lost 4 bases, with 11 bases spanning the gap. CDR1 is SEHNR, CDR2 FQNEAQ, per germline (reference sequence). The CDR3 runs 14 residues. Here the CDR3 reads CASSLNQDLETQYF. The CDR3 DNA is TGTGCCAGCAGCTTAAACCAAGACCTAGAGACCCAGTACTTC.

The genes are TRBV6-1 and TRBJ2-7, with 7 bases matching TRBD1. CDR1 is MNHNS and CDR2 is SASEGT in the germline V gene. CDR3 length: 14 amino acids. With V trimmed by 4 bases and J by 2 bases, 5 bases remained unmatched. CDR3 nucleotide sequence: TGTGCCAGCAGTGGAGGGGGCGCCCCCTACGAGCAGTACTTC. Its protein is CASSGGGAPYEQYF.

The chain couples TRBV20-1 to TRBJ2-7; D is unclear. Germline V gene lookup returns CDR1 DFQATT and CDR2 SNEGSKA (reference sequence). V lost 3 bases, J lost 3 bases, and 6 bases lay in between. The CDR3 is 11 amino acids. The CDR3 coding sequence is TGCAGTGCTAGCCGAAACTACGAGCAGTACTTC. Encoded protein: CSASRNYEQYF.

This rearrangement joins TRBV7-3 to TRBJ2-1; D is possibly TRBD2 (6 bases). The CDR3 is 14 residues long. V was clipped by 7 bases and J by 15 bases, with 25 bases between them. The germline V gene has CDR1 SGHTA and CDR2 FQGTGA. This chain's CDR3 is CASTPRGGDPFVFF. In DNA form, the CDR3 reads TGTGCCAGCACCCCGAGGGGCGGGGACCCGTTTGTGTTCTTC.

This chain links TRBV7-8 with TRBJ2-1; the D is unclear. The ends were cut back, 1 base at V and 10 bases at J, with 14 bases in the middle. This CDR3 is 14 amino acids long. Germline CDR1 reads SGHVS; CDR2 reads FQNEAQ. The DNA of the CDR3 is TGTGCCAGCAGCTTAGAACTCTGGGGATCCGAGCAGTTCTTC. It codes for CASSLELWGSEQFF.